This TCR beta chain was obtained from a study of cytomegalovirus exposure and HLA in healthy donors. The PCR contained 60 Vbeta and 13 Jbeta primers. The assay was immunoSEQ multiplex PCR, and TCRdb's table has in-frame clones only and misses some. The sample consists of more than 200,000 clones, 85% to 90% of them appearing once. On this clone: No antigen is known for it.

Points from the study as a whole: Later genetic work tied a missense DCLRE1C variant to beta-chain V and J trimming.

This CDR3 contains 15 residues. V was clipped by 7 bases and J by 2 bases, with 15 bases between them. Germline CDR1 and CDR2: MDHEN and SYDVKM. This rearrangement joins TRBV28 to TRBJ1-5; D is possibly TRBD1 (5 bases). The source material was PBMCs. This sequence was found in a human donor in good health. CDR3 DNA sequence: TGTGCCAGCACCACCACAGGCACGGGCAATCAGCCCCAGCATTTT. This encodes CASTTTGTGNQPQHF. The full variable domain, rest sourced from reference TRBV28 and TRBJ1-5, is DVKVTQSSRYLVKRTGEKVFLECVQDMDHENMFWYRQDPGLGLRLIYFSYDVKMKEKGDIPEGYSVSREKKERFSLILESASTNQTSMYLCASTTTGTGNQPQHFGDGTRLSIL.